These T cell receptor beta chains were read from a single sample in a study of spatial heterogeneity in lung cancer. One entry per CDR3 protein, called by TCRdb with MiXCR from the 5' RACE reads. In the table there are roughly 79,000 distinct CDR3 sequences, roughly 12% of which are singletons. Sequences were derived from PBMCs, sampled at surgery. The receptors originated from a male donor with early-stage non-small cell lung cancer. CDR3s include the opening cysteine and the closing phenylalanine or tryptophan. D genes are given only for firm matches. Clone sizes are given selectively: once, few, many, or a class where the clone is expanded.

abundance | d_gene | j_gene | v_gene | CDR3nt | CDR3aa
. | TRBD2 | TRBJ2-3 | TRBV24-1 | TGTGCCACCAGTGAGCCCAGCGGGGGCGCTACAGATACGCAGTATTTT | CATSEPSGGATDTQYF
many | . | TRBJ1-5 | TRBV6-1 | TGTGCCAGCAGGCAACAGGGCCTTAAGCCCCAGCATTTT | CASRQQGLKPQHF
. | TRBD1 | TRBJ2-4 | TRBV6-1 | TGTGCCAGCAGTGAACAAAGGACAGGGGAAAACATTCAGTACTTC | CASSEQRTGENIQYF
few | TRBD2 | TRBJ2-3 | TRBV7-7 | TGTGCCAGCAGCAAGCGGGGAGAGTACACAGATACGCAGTATTTT | CASSKRGEYTDTQYF
few | . | TRBJ1-4 | TRBV2 | TGTGCCAGCACAGGAGGACTGGGGGAAAAACTGTTTTTT | CASTGGLGEKLFF
. | . | TRBJ1-2 | TRBV7-8 | TGTGCCAGAAGCTTATCGGCCGGGACACCATCCCGAGGGGGCTACACCTTC | CARSLSAGTPSRGGYTF
. | . | TRBJ2-1 | TRBV20-1 | TGCAGTGCTAGAGCGGAAGCGGCAACGGGTGAGCAGTTCTTC | CSARAEAATGEQFF
. | . | TRBJ1-5 | TRBV24-1 | TGTGCCACCAGTGACCACAGGGAGAATCAGCCCCAGCATTTT | CATSDHRENQPQHF
many | . | TRBJ1-1 | TRBV29-1 | TGCAGCGGGAGGGCGAACACTGAAGCTTTCTTT | CSGRANTEAFF
. | . | TRBJ2-3 | TRBV5-1 | TGCGCCAGCAGCGCGGTAGGAACGCAGTATTTT | CASSAVGTQYF
. | . | TRBJ2-6 | TRBV20-1 | TGCAGTGCTAGAATCGGCGGTTCTGGGGCCAACGTCCTGACTTTC | CSARIGGSGANVLTF
few | TRBD2 | TRBJ2-1 | TRBV7-9 | TGTGCCAGCAGCCCTAGACTAGCCAGCTCCTACAATGAGCAGTTCTTC | CASSPRLASSYNEQFF
. | TRBD2 | TRBJ2-1 | TRBV11-1 | TGTGCCAGCAGCTCCAGCGGGAGGGCCCTTGATGAGCAGTTCTTC | CASSSSGRALDEQFF
. | . | TRBJ1-4 | TRBV6-4 | TGTGCCAGCGTCCGGGCAGAGGAAAAACTGTTTTTT | CASVRAEEKLFF
. | . | TRBJ1-2 | TRBV7-9 | TGTGCCAGCAGCCCGAGGGCTCGGACGGGGTCGGGTGATGGCTACACCTTC | CASSPRARTGSGDGYTF
. | . | TRBJ1-4 | TRBV11-2 | TGTGCCAGCAGGTTAGGACAGCTTCGTGTTGCAACTAATGAAAAACTGTTTTTT | CASRLGQLRVATNEKLFF
. | . | TRBJ1-2 | TRBV11-2 | TGTGCCAGCAGCTTAGCTGGGGGGGGGCATGGCTACACCTTC | CASSLAGGGHGYTF
few | TRBD1 | TRBJ1-4 | TRBV4-1 | TGCGCCAGCAGCCAGGGACAGGTAGTACTCGGAACTAATGAAAAACTGTTTTTT | CASSQGQVVLGTNEKLFF
many | . | TRBJ1-1 | TRBV5-6 | TGTGCCAGCAGCTCGGGACCTTTGAAAGCTTTCTTT | CASSSGPLKAFF
. | . | TRBJ2-1 | TRBV11-2 | TGTGCCAGCAGCTTAGAACGCCTCTCTCTTTACAATGAGCAGTTCTTC | CASSLERLSLYNEQFF
. | . | TRBJ1-1 | TRBV12-3/TRBV12-4 | TGTGCCAGCAGTTGGCAGGGACAGAACACTGAAGCTTTCTTT | CASSWQGQNTEAFF
few | . | TRBJ2-1 | TRBV10-2 | TGCGCCAGCAGTCCCCGGGGGGCCGATGAGCAGTTCTTC | CASSPRGADEQFF
few | . | TRBJ1-1 | TRBV6-5 | TGTGCCAGCAGTTACATGCGGGAGAACACTGAAGCTTTCTTT | CASSYMRENTEAFF
once | . | TRBJ2-6 | TRBV6-1 | TGTGCCAGCAGTGGGCTAGGGACGTATGCTGGGGCCAACGTCCTGACTTTC | CASSGLGTYAGANVLTF
few | . | TRBJ2-3 | TRBV29-1 | TGCAGCGTCTGTCCCACTCCGGGCTCCGAGACAGATACGCAGTATTTT | CSVCPTPGSETDTQYF
few | . | TRBJ2-7 | TRBV28 | TGTGCCAGCAGTTTCGACAGGGGAGGGACCTACGAGCAGTACTTC | CASSFDRGGTYEQYF
many | . | TRBJ2-1 | TRBV6-6 | TGTGCCAGCAGTTCGGAGCACAATGAGCAGTTCTTC | CASSSEHNEQFF
. | . | TRBJ2-1 | TRBV30 | TGTGCCTGGAGGAATTACAATGAGCAGTTCTTC | CAWRNYNEQFF
few | . | TRBJ1-5 | TRBV2 | TGTGCCAGCAGTGAAGAACACATAAGCAATCAGCCCCAGCATTTT | CASSEEHISNQPQHF
. | TRBD1 | TRBJ1-5 | TRBV19 | TGTGCCAGTAGTACCCAGGGGGGCCAACTTAGCAATCAGCCCCAGCATTTT | CASSTQGGQLSNQPQHF
many | TRBD1 | TRBJ2-7 | TRBV28 | TGTGCCAGCCGACTGACAGGGGATTCACGAGAGCAGTACTTC | CASRLTGDSREQYF
. | . | TRBJ2-2 | TRBV12-5 | TGTGCTAGTCGAGTGAACACCGGGGAGCTGTTTTTT | CASRVNTGELFF
. | TRBD2 | TRBJ2-2 | TRBV3-1 | TGTGCCAGCAGCTTCTCTAGCGGGGGGGCCAACACCGGGGAGCTGTTTTTT | CASSFSSGGANTGELFF
few | TRBD1 | TRBJ1-4 | TRBV12-3/TRBV12-4 | TGTGCCAGCAGTTTACCAGGGGGAGGTGAAAAACTGTTTTTT | CASSLPGGGEKLFF
many | . | TRBJ2-7 | TRBV20-1 | TGCAGTGCTAGAGAGCCAGCCGCCGTTTCCTCCTACGAGCAGTACTTC | CSAREPAAVSSYEQYF
few | . | TRBJ2-6 | TRBV19 | TGTGCCAGTAGTATCCAGGACTCTGGGGCCAACGTCCTGACTTTC | CASSIQDSGANVLTF
few | . | TRBJ1-1 | TRBV12-3/TRBV12-4 | TGTGCCAGCAGTTTAGCCTCCAAGAACAGAGCTGAAGCTTTCTTT | CASSLASKNRAEAFF
. | TRBD1 | TRBJ2-4 | TRBV7-9 | TGTGCCAGCAGCCCCAGGACAGGGGTAGGAAACATTCAGTACTTC | CASSPRTGVGNIQYF
many | . | TRBJ2-1 | TRBV6-1 | TGTGCCAGCAGTGAAGCAGGGTCCTTGGCCGAGCAGTTCTTC | CASSEAGSLAEQFF
few | TRBD2 | TRBJ2-7 | TRBV2 | TGTGCCAGCAGTGAGGGAAGCGGGGGGGCCTACGAGCAGTACTTC | CASSEGSGGAYEQYF
many | . | TRBJ2-2 | TRBV20-1 | TGCAGTGCCACCAATTCACAGGGTAACACCGGGGAGCTGTTTTTT | CSATNSQGNTGELFF
few | . | TRBJ1-5 | TRBV9 | TGTGCCAGCAGCGTAGGGGAGAGCAATCAGCCCCAGCATTTT | CASSVGESNQPQHF
few | TRBD1 | TRBJ1-4 | TRBV7-9 | TGTGCCAGCAGCCAGGGCCTGTCCGGACAGGGTGAAAAACTGTTTTTT | CASSQGLSGQGEKLFF
. | TRBD1 | TRBJ2-3 | TRBV20-1 | TGCAGTGCCAAGAGGGACAGGGCTGGGAATACGCAGTATTTT | CSAKRDRAGNTQYF
many | . | TRBJ1-5 | TRBV30 | TGTGCCTGGGCAGCAGGGACGGGAGATCAGCCCCAGCATTTT | CAWAAGTGDQPQHF